This T cell receptor (beta chain) was observed in a study of T cell changes during pregnancy in multiple sclerosis. Profiling relied on immunoSEQ multiplex PCR, and the TCRdb table lists in-frame clones only, not all of them. The sample consists of 70,000 to 95,000 clones, roughly 93% of them appearing once. The germline CDR1 and CDR2 sequences are LNHDA and SQIVND (reference sequence). The V and J ends lost 3 bases and 5 bases, in that order; junction bases with no gene match: 1. The CDR3 runs 14 residues. The TCR was taken from a female donor with multiple sclerosis, enrolled in a pregnancy study. The sequencing used peripheral blood, collected in the first trimester of pregnancy. The V gene is TRBV19, the J gene TRBJ2-2; 9 bases are shared with TRBD2. CDR3 protein: CASSMRGGTGELFF. The CDR3 DNA sequence: TGTGCCAGTAGTATGCGGGGGGGGACCGGGGAGCTGTTTTTT.